Listed below are T cell receptor beta chains from one sample, sequenced in a study of T-cell reconstitution after alpha-beta-depleted transplantation in children. MiXCR, applied by TCRdb to the PCR reads, yields one record per CDR3 protein. The table includes 750,000 to 950,000 distinct CDR3 sequences, about 15% detected once. The sample in question was PBMCs, mostly from graft donor cells, obtained 360 days after TCRalphabeta/CD19-depleted stem cell transplant. The receptors here all came from a male patient between 10 and 17 years old who had a stem cell transplant for acute lymphoblastic leukemia, so the T cells may come from the graft donor. CDR3s include the opening cysteine and the closing phenylalanine or tryptophan. A D gene is named only where the DNA matches it firmly. The size of a clone is reported for some rows only, either as once, few or many, or as a class for expanded clones.

clone_size d_call j_call v_call cdr3_aa cdr3_nt
- TRBD1 TRBJ2-7 TRBV4-2 CASSLGTGGNYEQYF TGTGCCAGCAGCCTCGGGACAGGGGGAAACTACGAGCAGTACTTC
many - TRBJ1-4 TRBV6-1 CASSTRGGSEKLFF TGTGCCAGCAGTACCAGGGGAGGCAGTGAAAAACTGTTTTTT
- TRBD1 TRBJ1-5 TRBV10-3 CATTPGQGYQPQHF TGTGCCACAACACCGGGACAGGGTTATCAGCCCCAGCATTTT
few - TRBJ1-2 TRBV10-3 CAIPTGQDYGYTF TGTGCCATCCCAACCGGGCAAGACTATGGCTACACCTTC
- - TRBJ2-7 TRBV4-2 CASSQAPGPVDEQYF TGTGCCAGCAGCCAAGCACCGGGACCCGTGGACGAGCAGTACTTC
few - TRBJ2-7 TRBV5-4 CASSLWRGAYEQYF TGTGCCAGCAGCTTGTGGCGGGGTGCCTACGAGCAGTACTTC
few TRBD2 TRBJ2-7 TRBV15 CATSRDQPSGRSGEQYF TGTGCCACCAGCAGAGATCAGCCTAGCGGGAGGTCGGGGGAGCAGTACTTC
once - TRBJ2-7 TRBV5-1 CASSPCYEQYF TGCGCCAGCAGCCCCTGCTACGAGCAGTACTTC
- TRBD2 TRBJ2-2 TRBV7-3 CASSLTLLTSGRFGGELFF TGTGCCAGCAGCTTAACCCTCTTGACTAGCGGGAGATTCGGCGGGGAGCTGTTTTTT
many - TRBJ2-7 TRBV20-1 CSASLGYEQYF TGCAGTGCCTCACTGGGCTACGAGCAGTACTTC
few - TRBJ1-5 TRBV20-1 CSAYRARSNQPQHF TGCAGTGCCTACAGGGCTAGAAGCAATCAGCCCCAGCATTTT
many - TRBJ2-1 TRBV11-2 CASRFGGEQFF TGTGCCAGCCGATTTGGCGGTGAGCAGTTCTTC
few - TRBJ1-6 TRBV4-2 CASSQDVRGGHSPLHF TGTGCCAGCAGCCAAGATGTTCGGGGAGGTCATTCACCCCTCCACTTT
- - TRBJ2-7 TRBV7-2 CASSLAVQLEQYF TGTGCCAGCAGCTTAGCGGTCCAGCTCGAGCAGTACTTC
few - TRBJ2-3 TRBV2 CASRGRLRADTQYF TGTGCCAGCAGAGGCCGTCTCAGGGCAGATACGCAGTATTTT
few TRBD1 TRBJ1-5 TRBV20-1 CSARGQGAKQPQHF TGCAGTGCTAGAGGACAGGGGGCGAAACAGCCCCAGCATTTT
- - TRBJ2-5 TRBV3-1 CASSQDLGGAGETQYF TGTGCCAGCAGCCAAGATCTGGGGGGCGCGGGGGAGACCCAGTACTTC
- - TRBJ2-1 TRBV29-1 CSVWRDDRVEQFF TGCAGCGTTTGGCGGGACGATAGGGTTGAGCAGTTCTTC